These 7 T cell receptor beta chains originate from one sample sequenced in a study of monozygotic twins with cystic fibrosis. The protocol was immunoSEQ multiplex PCR, while the TCRdb copy is restricted to in-frame clones and leaves out a portion. Of around 23,000 clones listed, roughly 90% are singletons. Sequencing was performed on blood. These receptors were taken from a girl aged 2 to 9 with cystic fibrosis.

V is TRBV2 and J is TRBJ1-1; maybe TRBD1 (5 bases). This CDR3 is 13 amino acids long. Trimming left V 1 base short and J 8 bases short, with 11 bases between. The germline V gene has CDR1 SNHLY and CDR2 FYNNEI. The CDR3 sequence: CASSEVGVPEAFF. For the CDR3, the DNA is TGTGCCAGCAGTGAAGTGGGGGTCCCGGAAGCTTTCTTT.

The rearrangement joins TRBV28 to TRBJ2-7, with D unresolved. The V end lost 2 bases, the J end lost 3 bases, and 17 bases lay between the germline ends. Germline-derived CDR1 and CDR2 are MDHEN and SYDVKM. The CDR3 totals 16 residues. CDR3 amino acids: CASSLDWVRKGYEQYF. CDR3 nucleotide sequence: TGTGCCAGCAGTTTAGACTGGGTACGTAAGGGCTACGAGCAGTACTTC.

The chain has TRBV6-1 and TRBJ2-1, with 8 bases lining up with TRBD1. CDR1 is MNHNS and CDR2 is SASEGT in the germline V gene. CDR3 length: 15 amino acids. The junction had 3 bases not matched to a gene; V was cut back by 2 bases and J by 3 bases. In DNA, the CDR3 is TGTGCCAGCAGTGAATACGGACAGGGCTACAATGAGCAGTTCTTC. This encodes CASSEYGQGYNEQFF.

The rearrangement links TRBV4-3 to TRBJ2-2; 9 bases line up with TRBD1. The ends lost 0 bases at V and 6 bases at J; junction bases unmatched: 5. Germline V lookup: CDR1 LGHNA, CDR2 YSLEER. The CDR3 loop spans 16 amino acids. The CDR3 nucleotides are TGCGCCAGCAGCCAAGATTGGACAGGGGTGGCCGGGGAGCTGTTTTTT. It encodes CASSQDWTGVAGELFF.

The V and J genes are TRBV27 and TRBJ1-1, with D possibly matching TRBD1 (5 bases). Germline loops: CDR1 MNHEY, CDR2 SMNVEV (reference sequence). The CDR3 has 12 residues. V lost 6 bases and J lost 5, with 10 bases in between. The CDR3, as DNA: TGTGCCAGCAGAACAGGTGGAACTGAAGCTTTCTTT. This translates into CASRTGGTEAFF.

The V and J genes are TRBV18 and TRBJ2-1; 9 nucleotides align to TRBD2. The CDR3 loop spans 17 amino acids. Looked up from germline, CDR1 is KGHSH and CDR2 is LQKENI. V shed 3 bases, J shed 3 bases, and the junction held 9 bases outside the gene matches. This chain's CDR3 is CASSPPLSGGFYNEQFF. DNA for the CDR3: TGTGCCAGCTCACCCCCCTTGAGCGGGGGGTTCTACAATGAGCAGTTCTTC.

The chain combines TRBV5-1 with TRBJ2-7, with a possible D match to TRBD2 (5 bases). Germline V gives CDR1 SGHRS, CDR2 YFSETQ. Trimming left V 0 bases short and J 5 bases short, with 18 bases between. The CDR3 contains 16 residues. The CDR3 bases are TGCGCCAGCAGCTTGGCCCCGGGATCGGTGAGCCACGAGCAGTACTTC. Its protein is CASSLAPGSVSHEQYF. Full variable domain (rest looked up from reference TRBV5-1 and TRBJ2-7): KAGVTQTPRYLIKTRGQQVTLSCSPISGHRSVSWYQQTPGQGLQFLFEYFSETQRNKGNFPGRFSGRQFSNSRSEMNVSTLELGDSALYLCASSLAPGSVSHEQYFGPGTRLTVT.